The following is a TCR beta chain sequence with its context. The sample comes from a study of blood T cell repertoires in COVID-19. The CDR3 is made up of 17 amino acids. Trimming cost V 3 bases and J 3 bases, with 17 bases left between them. The V gene's germline CDR1 is LGHNT and CDR2 FRNRAP. Some clones are missing from TCRdb's copy, which holds only in-frame ones; the method was immunoSEQ multiplex PCR. The sample has 200,000 to 250,000 clones; 92% are singletons. J is TRBJ2-2 and V is TRBV12-5, with unresolved D. The sequenced sample consisted of peripheral blood. This sequence was found in a man aged 25-45 years with acute or convalescent COVID-19. CDR3 region: CASGFQPDRAHTGELFF. CDR3 sequence (DNA): TGTGCTAGTGGTTTCCAACCCGATCGAGCCCACACCGGGGAGCTGTTTTTT.